These 20 T cell receptor beta chains came from one sample sequenced in a study of blood T cell repertoires in COVID-19. Profiled with immunoSEQ multiplex PCR; TCRdb holds only in-frame clones, not every one. The table shows hundreds of thousands of clones, with 75% to 90% occurring only once. Sequencing was carried out using peripheral blood. The receptors come from a man between 35 and 55 years old with acute or convalescent COVID-19.

The chain carries TRBV21-1 and TRBJ1-1; the tabulated D call, TRBD1, remains unverified against the DNA. TRBV21-1 is listed as a pseudogene. The CDR3 is 11 residues long. The CDR3 DNA follows: TGTGCCAGCGGGCCGGAACCTGAAGCTTTCTTT. This gives the protein CASGPEPEAFF.

The rearrangement uses TRBV14 and TRBJ2-7; D is perhaps TRBD1 (6 bases). This CDR3 is built from 14 residues. Trimming removed 3 bases from V and 3 bases from J, with 12 bases in between. CDR1 is SGHDN and CDR2 is FVKESK in the germline V gene. The CDR3 DNA reads TGTGCCAGCAGCCAGGTAGGACAGTTCTACGAGCAGTACTTC. Its translation is CASSQVGQFYEQYF.

The CDR3 loop reads CASRGAANTGELFF. The CDR3 nucleotides are TGTGCCAGCCGCGGGGCAGCGAACACCGGGGAGCTGTTTTTT. The chain carries TRBV6-4 and TRBJ2-2; D might be TRBD2 (6 bases). From germline, CDR1 is MRHNA and CDR2 SNTAGT. This CDR3 has 14 residues. The V gene lost 8 bases and the J gene lost 0 bases, with 10 bases spanning the gap.

This clone appeared a single time. The V call is TRBV20-1, the J call TRBJ2-1; D is possibly TRBD2 (5 bases). CDR3 length: 14 amino acids. The V and J ends lost 3 bases and 3 bases respectively, with 12 bases between them. Germline V gene sequence: CDR1 DFQATT, CDR2 SNEGSKA (reference sequence). CDR3 coding DNA: TGCAGTGCTAGTCGGCCTAGCCGCTACAATGAGCAGTTCTTC. This sequence encodes CSASRPSRYNEQFF.

CDR3 sequence (DNA): TGTGCCTGGAGAATGGGGACAGGCCCTGGTGGCTACACCTTC. Translating it yields CAWRMGTGPGGYTF. The chain links TRBV30 to TRBJ1-2; TRBD1 agrees at 8 bases. The CDR3 runs to 14 residues. The V gene end was trimmed by 3 bases and the J gene end by 7 bases; junction bases not matched to a gene: 10. Germline lookup yields CDR1 GTSNPN and CDR2 SVGIG (reference sequence).

The chain employs TRBV5-1 and TRBJ2-7; unclear D gene. This CDR3 comprises 13 residues. CDR1 SGHRS and CDR2 YFSETQ come from the germline V gene. Deletions cut 0 bases from V and 0 bases from J, with 4 bases between. The CDR3, as DNA: TGCGCCAGCAGCTTGGCCAGCTCCTACGAGCAGTACTTC. It specifies CASSLASSYEQYF.

This clone was found many times. The chain joins TRBV5-5 to TRBJ2-7; 8 nucleotides line up with TRBD1. The CDR3 covers 14 residues. J was trimmed by 2 bases and V by 2 bases; bases with no gene match: 3. Germline-derived CDR1 and CDR2 are SGHKS and YYEKEE (reference sequence). CDR3 residues: CASSFGQGTYEQYF. CDR3 nucleotides: TGTGCCAGCAGCTTCGGACAGGGTACCTACGAGCAGTACTTC.

This clone came up a few times. The chain couples TRBV6-5 to TRBJ1-2; D remains unclear. The ends were cut back, 0 bases at V and 2 bases at J, with 7 bases in the middle. The CDR3 is 14 residues long. Germline assignment: CDR1 MNHEY and CDR2 SVGAGI. The CDR3 DNA sequence: TGTGCCAGCAGTTACTCGAGGCAGAACTATGGCTACACCTTC. Encoded protein: CASSYSRQNYGYTF.

CDR3 residues: CASSLYPGDYGYTF. In nucleotides, the CDR3 is TGTGCCAGCAGCTTGTACCCAGGGGATTATGGCTACACCTTC. This rearrangement joins TRBV5-5 to TRBJ1-2, with D tentatively TRBD1 (6 bases). This CDR3 contains 14 residues. V lost 1 base to trimming and J lost 5 bases, with 12 bases between them. The germline V gene has CDR1 SGHKS and CDR2 YYEKEE (reference sequence).

This clone was picked up a small number of times. V is TRBV6-5 and J is TRBJ1-3, with D perhaps matching TRBD1 (5 bases). CDR3 length: 12 residues. V was cut by 7 bases and J by 6 bases, with 10 bases left in between. The V gene's germline CDR1 is MNHEY and CDR2 SVGAGI. Here the CDR3 reads CASKDSLNTIYF. In DNA, the CDR3 is TGTGCCAGCAAAGACAGCTTAAACACCATATATTTT.

The chain couples TRBV7-8 to TRBJ2-7; 8 bases agree with TRBD2. Germline CDR1 SGHVS, CDR2 FQNEAQ. The CDR3 has 14 residues. V was clipped by 0 bases and J by 4 bases; unmatched bases: 2. The CDR3 bases are TGTGCCAGCAGCTTAGCGCTAGCGGGTTACGAGCAGTACTTC. This gives the protein CASSLALAGYEQYF.

The rearrangement uses TRBV6-5 and TRBJ2-1, with a weak D call TRBD1 (5 bases). The germline V and J ends were trimmed by 2 bases and 2 bases, with 7 bases remaining between them. Per germline, CDR1 MNHEY and CDR2 SVGAGI. The CDR3 has 14 residues. CDR3 amino acids: CASSYKGTYNEQFF. CDR3 DNA: TGTGCCAGCAGTTACAAGGGGACCTACAATGAGCAGTTCTTC.

The V and J genes are TRBV30 and TRBJ2-1; D gene unclear. The V gene's germline CDR1 is GTSNPN and CDR2 SVGIG (reference sequence). V was clipped by 1 base and J by 6 bases, with 13 bases between them. This CDR3 contains 14 residues. The CDR3 nucleotides are TGTGCCTGGAGTGCGGGTGAGAGCCCCAATGAGCAGTTCTTC. Encoded protein: CAWSAGESPNEQFF.

The chain uses TRBV27 and TRBJ2-7; D may be TRBD2 (7 bases). The CDR3 is 15 residues long. Germline V gene sequence: CDR1 MNHEY, CDR2 SMNVEV (reference sequence). The germline V and J ends were trimmed by 5 bases and 5 bases, with 19 bases remaining between them. CDR3 sequence reads: CASSRLGGGHNEQYF. As DNA, the CDR3 is TGTGCCAGCAGTCGGCTTGGGGGGGGGCACAACGAGCAGTACTTC.

The CDR3 region has the DNA TGTGCCAGCAGTTTTTACGGCAGGGGTAGCCAAGAGACCCAGTACTTC. Translating it yields CASSFYGRGSQETQYF. V usage is TRBV28 and J usage is TRBJ2-5, with D possibly TRBD1 on 6 matching bases. Trimming took 3 bases from V and 1 from J, leaving 15 bases between them. CDR1 MDHEN and CDR2 SYDVKM come from the germline V gene. CDR3 length equals 16 residues.

The gene calls are TRBV19 and TRBJ2-1; weak D call: TRBD1 (6 bases). Trimming took 9 bases from V and 0 from J, leaving 18 bases between them. There are 16 residues in the CDR3. Germline loops: CDR1 LNHDA, CDR2 SQIVND (reference sequence). This CDR3 is CASRSGAASSYNEQFF. The CDR3 region has the DNA TGTGCCAGCCGCTCAGGGGCCGCAAGCTCCTACAATGAGCAGTTCTTC.

The CDR3 spells CAWSVSWTGLLGSPLHF. In nucleotides, the CDR3 is TGTGCCTGGAGTGTAAGTTGGACAGGGCTTCTTGGTTCACCCCTCCACTTT. This chain joins TRBV30 and TRBJ1-6, with 8 bases identical to TRBD1. V lost 0 bases to trimming and J lost 9 bases; unmatched junction nucleotides: 13. Germline V lookup: CDR1 GTSNPN, CDR2 SVGIG (reference sequence). The CDR3 consists of 17 residues. The whole variable domain, remainder taken from reference TRBV30 and TRBJ1-6, is SQTIHQWPATLVQPVGSPLSLECTVEGTSNPNLYWYRQAAGRGLQLLFYSVGIGQISSEVPQNLSASRPQDRQFILSSKKLLLSDSGFYLCAWSVSWTGLLGSPLHFGNGTRLTVT.

The chain uses TRBV4-2 and TRBJ2-4; TRBD2 matches at 16 bases. Germline assignment: CDR1 LGHNA and CDR2 YNFKEQ. J was trimmed by 0 bases and V by 0 bases; bases with no gene match: 8. This CDR3 region has 21 residues. CDR3 DNA: TGTGCCAGCAGCCAAGATGGCCCGGGACTAGCGGGAGGGATAGCCAAAAACATTCAGTACTTC. It is translated as CASSQDGPGLAGGIAKNIQYF.

The genes are TRBV6-5 and TRBJ1-5; weak D call: TRBD1 (5 bases). The V gene lost 2 bases and the J gene lost 6 bases, with 11 bases spanning the gap. Per the germline V gene, CDR1 is MNHEY and CDR2 is SVGAGI. The CDR3 loop spans 14 amino acids. CDR3 protein: CASSYRGSGQPQHF. The DNA of the CDR3 is TGTGCCAGCAGTTACCGGGGGTCGGGTCAGCCCCAGCATTTT.

The chain recombines TRBV20-1 with TRBJ1-3; D gene ambiguous. V lost 3 bases and J lost 6, with 21 bases in between. From germline, CDR1 is DFQATT and CDR2 SNEGSKA (reference sequence). The CDR3 contains 16 residues. The CDR3 DNA sequence: TGCAGTGCTAGTGGGTACGGGTCAATTGCGGAAAACACCATATATTTT. Translation gives CSASGYGSIAENTIYF.